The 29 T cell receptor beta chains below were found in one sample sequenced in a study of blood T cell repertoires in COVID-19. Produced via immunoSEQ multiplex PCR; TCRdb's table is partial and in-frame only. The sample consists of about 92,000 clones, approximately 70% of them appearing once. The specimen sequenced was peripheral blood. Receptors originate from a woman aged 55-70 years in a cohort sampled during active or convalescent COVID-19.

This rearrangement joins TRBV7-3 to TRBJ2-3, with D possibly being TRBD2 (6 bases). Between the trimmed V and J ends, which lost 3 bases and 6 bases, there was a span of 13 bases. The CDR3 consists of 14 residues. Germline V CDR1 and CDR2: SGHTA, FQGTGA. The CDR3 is CASSLGLAADTQYF. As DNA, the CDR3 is TGTGCCAGCAGCTTGGGGTTAGCGGCGGATACGCAGTATTTT.

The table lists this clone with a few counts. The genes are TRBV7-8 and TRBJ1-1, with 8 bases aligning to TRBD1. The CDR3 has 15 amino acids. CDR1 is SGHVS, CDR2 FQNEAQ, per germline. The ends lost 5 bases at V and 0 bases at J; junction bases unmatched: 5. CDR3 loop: CASSPAGGLNTEAFF. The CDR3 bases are TGTGCCAGCAGCCCGGCAGGGGGCCTGAACACTGAAGCTTTCTTT.

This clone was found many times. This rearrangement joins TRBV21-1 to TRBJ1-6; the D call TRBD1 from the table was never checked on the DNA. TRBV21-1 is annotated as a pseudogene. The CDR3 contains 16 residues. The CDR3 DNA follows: TGTGCCAGCAGCGCAAGGACAGGGGTGACAAATTCACCCCTCCACTTT. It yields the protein CASSARTGVTNSPLHF.

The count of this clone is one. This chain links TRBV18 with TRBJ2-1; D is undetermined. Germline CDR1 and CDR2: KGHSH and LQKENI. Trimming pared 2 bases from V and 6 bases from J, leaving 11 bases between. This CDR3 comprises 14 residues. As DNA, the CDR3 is TGTGCCAGCTCACCAACGCAGGAAACCAATGAGCAGTTCTTC. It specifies CASSPTQETNEQFF.

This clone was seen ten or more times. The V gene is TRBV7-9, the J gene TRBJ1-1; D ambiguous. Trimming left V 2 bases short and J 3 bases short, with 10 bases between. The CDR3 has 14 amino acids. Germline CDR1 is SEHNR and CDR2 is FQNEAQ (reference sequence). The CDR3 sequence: CASSLLTGDTEAFF. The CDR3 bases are TGTGCCAGCAGCTTACTGACCGGGGACACTGAAGCTTTCTTT.

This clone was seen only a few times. CDR3 in amino acids: CASSPTSGYNEQFF. CDR3 DNA: TGTGCCAGCAGTCCGACTAGCGGATACAATGAGCAGTTCTTC. The chain has TRBV6-6 and TRBJ2-1; 9 bases align to TRBD2. V trimming: 5 bases; J trimming: 4 bases; junction bases outside the gene matches: 3. The CDR3 is 14 residues long. Germline V CDR1 and CDR2: MNHNY, SVGAGI (reference sequence).

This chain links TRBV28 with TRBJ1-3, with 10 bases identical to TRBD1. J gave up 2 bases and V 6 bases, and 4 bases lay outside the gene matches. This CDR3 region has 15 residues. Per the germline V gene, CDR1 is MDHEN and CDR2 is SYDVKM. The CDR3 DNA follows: TGTGCCAGCAGGACAGGGGGCTCGACTGGAAACACCATATATTTT. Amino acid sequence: CASRTGGSTGNTIYF.

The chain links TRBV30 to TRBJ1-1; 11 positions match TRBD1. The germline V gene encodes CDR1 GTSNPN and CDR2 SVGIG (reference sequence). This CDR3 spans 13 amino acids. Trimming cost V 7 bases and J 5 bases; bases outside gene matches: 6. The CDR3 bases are TGTGCCTCGGACAGGGGGCGCGGGACTGAAGCTTTCTTT. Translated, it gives CASDRGRGTEAFF. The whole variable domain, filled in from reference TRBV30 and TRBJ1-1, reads SQTIHQWPATLVQPVGSPLSLECTVEGTSNPNLYWYRQAAGRGLQLLFYSVGIGQISSEVPQNLSASRPQDRQFILSSKKLLLSDSGFYLCASDRGRGTEAFFGQGTRLTVV.

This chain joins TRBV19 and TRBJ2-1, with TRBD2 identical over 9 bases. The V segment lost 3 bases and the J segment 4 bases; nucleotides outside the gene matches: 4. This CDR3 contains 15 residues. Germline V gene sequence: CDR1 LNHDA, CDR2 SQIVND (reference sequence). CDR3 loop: CASSISLAGYNEQFF. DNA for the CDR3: TGTGCCAGTAGTATCTCTCTAGCGGGGTACAATGAGCAGTTCTTC.

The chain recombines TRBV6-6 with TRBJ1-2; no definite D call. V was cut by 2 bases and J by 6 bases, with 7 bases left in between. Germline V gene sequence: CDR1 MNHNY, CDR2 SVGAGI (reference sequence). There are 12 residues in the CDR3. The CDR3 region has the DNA TGTGCCAGCAGTTACCCCTCCGATGGCTACACCTTC. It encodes CASSYPSDGYTF.

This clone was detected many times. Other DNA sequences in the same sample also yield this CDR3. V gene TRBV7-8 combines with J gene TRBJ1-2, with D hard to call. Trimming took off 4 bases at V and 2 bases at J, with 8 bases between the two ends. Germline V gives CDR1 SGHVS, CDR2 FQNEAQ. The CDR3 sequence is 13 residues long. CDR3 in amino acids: CASSWRENYGYTF. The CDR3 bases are TGTGCCAGCAGCTGGAGGGAAAACTATGGCTACACCTTC.

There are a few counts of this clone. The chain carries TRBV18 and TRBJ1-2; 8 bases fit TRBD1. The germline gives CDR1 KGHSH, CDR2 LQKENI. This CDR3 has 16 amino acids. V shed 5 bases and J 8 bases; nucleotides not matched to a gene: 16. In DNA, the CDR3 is TGTGCCAGCTCAACCACGGACAGGGTGCCTGCTAAAGGCTACACCTTC. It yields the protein CASSTTDRVPAKGYTF. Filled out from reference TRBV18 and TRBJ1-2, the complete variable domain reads NAGVMQNPRHLVRRRGQEARLRCSPMKGHSHVYWYRQLPEEGLKFMVYLQKENIIDESGMPKERFSAEFPKEGPSILRIQQVVRGDSAAYFCASSTTDRVPAKGYTFGSGTRLTVV.

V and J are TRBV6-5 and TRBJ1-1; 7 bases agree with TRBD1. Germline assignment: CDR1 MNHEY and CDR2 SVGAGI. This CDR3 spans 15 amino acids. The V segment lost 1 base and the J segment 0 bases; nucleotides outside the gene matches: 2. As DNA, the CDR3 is TGTGCCAGCAGTTACTTCGGGACAGTGAACACTGAAGCTTTCTTT. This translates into CASSYFGTVNTEAFF.

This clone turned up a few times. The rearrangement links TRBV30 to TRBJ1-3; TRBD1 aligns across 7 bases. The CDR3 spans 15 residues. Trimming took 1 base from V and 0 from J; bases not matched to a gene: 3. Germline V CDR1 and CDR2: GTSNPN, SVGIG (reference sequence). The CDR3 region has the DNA TGTGCCTGGAGTGCGGGACAGAGCTCTGGAAACACCATATATTTT. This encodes CAWSAGQSSGNTIYF.

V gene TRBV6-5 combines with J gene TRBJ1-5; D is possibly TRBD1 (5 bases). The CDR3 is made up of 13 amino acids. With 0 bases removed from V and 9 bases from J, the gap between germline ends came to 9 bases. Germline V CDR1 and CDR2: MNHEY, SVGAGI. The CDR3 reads CASSYSAGWPQHF. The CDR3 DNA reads TGTGCCAGCAGTTACTCCGCAGGGTGGCCCCAGCATTTT.

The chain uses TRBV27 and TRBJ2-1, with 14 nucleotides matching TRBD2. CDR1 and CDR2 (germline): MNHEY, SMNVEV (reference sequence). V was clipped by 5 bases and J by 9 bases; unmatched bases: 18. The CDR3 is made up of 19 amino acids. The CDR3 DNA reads TGTGCCAGCAGTACCTCCGGGACTAGCGGGGGAATCCGTGCCAGTGAGCAGTTCTTC. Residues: CASSTSGTSGGIRASEQFF.

CDR3 region: CASRRTGGASGTEAFF. The CDR3, as DNA: TGTGCCAGCAGGAGAACAGGGGGCGCTTCTGGGACTGAAGCTTTCTTT. The J gene is TRBJ1-1, the V gene TRBV7-9; 9 nucleotides match TRBD1. The CDR3 is made up of 16 amino acids. The germline V gene encodes CDR1 SEHNR and CDR2 FQNEAQ (reference sequence). V lost 6 bases and J lost 5; bases outside the gene matches: 13.

The CDR3 DNA reads TGTGCCAGCCTGAGCCGTGCGGGGTACCAAGAGACCCAGTACTTC. Its protein is CASLSRAGYQETQYF. The V and J genes are TRBV7-6 and TRBJ2-5, with D tentatively TRBD2 (6 bases). The CDR3 covers 15 residues. Germline-derived CDR1 and CDR2 are SGHVS and FNYEAQ. Trimming shortened V by 8 bases and J by 0 bases, and 16 bases separated the two germline ends.

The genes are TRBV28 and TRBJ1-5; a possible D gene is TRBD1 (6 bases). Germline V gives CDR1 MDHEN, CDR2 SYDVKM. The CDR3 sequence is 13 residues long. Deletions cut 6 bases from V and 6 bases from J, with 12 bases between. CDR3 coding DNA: TGTGCCAGCAGCACAAACAGGGTTCAGCCCCAGCATTTT. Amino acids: CASSTNRVQPQHF.

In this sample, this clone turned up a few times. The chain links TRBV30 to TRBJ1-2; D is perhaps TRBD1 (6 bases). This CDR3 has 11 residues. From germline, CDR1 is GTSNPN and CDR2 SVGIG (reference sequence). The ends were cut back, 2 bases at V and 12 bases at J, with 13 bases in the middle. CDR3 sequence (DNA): TGTGCCTGGAGTCCGGGGACAAGTCACACCTTC. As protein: CAWSPGTSHTF.

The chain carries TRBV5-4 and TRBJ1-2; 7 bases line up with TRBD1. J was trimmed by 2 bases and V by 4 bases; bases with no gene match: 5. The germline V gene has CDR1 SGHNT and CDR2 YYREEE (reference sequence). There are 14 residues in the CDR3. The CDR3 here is CASSPTGRNYGYTF. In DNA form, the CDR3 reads TGTGCCAGCAGCCCGACAGGGAGGAACTATGGCTACACCTTC.

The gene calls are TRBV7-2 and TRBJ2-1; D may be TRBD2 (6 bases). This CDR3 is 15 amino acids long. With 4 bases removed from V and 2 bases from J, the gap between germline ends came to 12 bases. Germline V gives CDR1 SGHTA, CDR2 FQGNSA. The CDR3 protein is CASSSGGSTYNEQFF. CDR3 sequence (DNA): TGTGCCAGCAGCTCCGGGGGTTCCACCTACAATGAGCAGTTCTTC. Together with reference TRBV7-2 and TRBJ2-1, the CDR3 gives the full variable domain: GAGVSQSPSNKVTEKGKDVELRCDPISGHTALYWYRQSLGQGLEFLIYFQGNSAPDKSGLPSDRFSAERTGGSVSTLTIQRTQQEDSAVYLCASSSGGSTYNEQFFGPGTRLTVL.

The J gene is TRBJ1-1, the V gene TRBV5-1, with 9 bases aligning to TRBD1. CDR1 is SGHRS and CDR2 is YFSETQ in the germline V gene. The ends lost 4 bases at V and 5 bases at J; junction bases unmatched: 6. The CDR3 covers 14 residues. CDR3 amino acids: CASSMTGGGTEAFF. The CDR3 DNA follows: TGCGCCAGCAGCATGACAGGGGGTGGTACTGAAGCTTTCTTT.

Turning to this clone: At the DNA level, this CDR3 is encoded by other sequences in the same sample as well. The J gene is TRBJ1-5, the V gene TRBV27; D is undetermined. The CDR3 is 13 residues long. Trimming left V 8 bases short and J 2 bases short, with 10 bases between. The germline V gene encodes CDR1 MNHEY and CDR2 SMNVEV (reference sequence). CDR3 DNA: TGTGCCAGCCGAGGCTTCGGCAATCAGCCCCAGCATTTT. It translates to CASRGFGNQPQHF.

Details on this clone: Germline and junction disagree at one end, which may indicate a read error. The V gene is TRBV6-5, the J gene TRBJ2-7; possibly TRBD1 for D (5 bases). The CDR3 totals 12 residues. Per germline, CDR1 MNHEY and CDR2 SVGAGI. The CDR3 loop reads CASSDSGAEQYF. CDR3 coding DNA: TGTGCCAGCAGTGACTCTGGGGCCGAGCAGTACTTC.

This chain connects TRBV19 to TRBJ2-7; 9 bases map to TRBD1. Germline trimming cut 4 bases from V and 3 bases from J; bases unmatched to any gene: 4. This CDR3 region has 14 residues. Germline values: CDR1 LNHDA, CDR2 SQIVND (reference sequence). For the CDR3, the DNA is TGTGCCAGTAGTACCGGGACAGGGCACTACGAGCAGTACTTC. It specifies CASSTGTGHYEQYF. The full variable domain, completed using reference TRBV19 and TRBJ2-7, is DGGITQSPKYLFRKEGQNVTLSCEQNLNHDAMYWYRQDPGQGLRLIYYSQIVNDFQKGDIAEGYSVSREKKESFPLTVTSAQKNPTAFYLCASSTGTGHYEQYFGPGTRLTVT.

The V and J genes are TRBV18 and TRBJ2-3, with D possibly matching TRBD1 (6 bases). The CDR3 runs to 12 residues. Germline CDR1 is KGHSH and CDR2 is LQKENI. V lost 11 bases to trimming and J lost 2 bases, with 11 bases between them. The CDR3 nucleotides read TGTGCCGGGGGCGGAGACACAGATACGCAGTATTTT. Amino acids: CAGGGDTDTQYF.

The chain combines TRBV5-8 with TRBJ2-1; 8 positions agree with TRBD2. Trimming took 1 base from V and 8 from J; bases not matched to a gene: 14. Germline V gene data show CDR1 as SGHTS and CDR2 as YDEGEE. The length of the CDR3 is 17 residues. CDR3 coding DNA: TGTGCCAGCAGCTTGTTTTTCCAAGCGGGGGTTTTATATGAGCAGTTCTTC. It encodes CASSLFFQAGVLYEQFF.

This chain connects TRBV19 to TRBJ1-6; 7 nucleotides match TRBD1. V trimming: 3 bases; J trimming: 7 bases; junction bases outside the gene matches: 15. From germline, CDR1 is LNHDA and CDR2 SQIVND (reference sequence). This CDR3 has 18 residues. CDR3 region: CASSMAYRGLWENSPLHF. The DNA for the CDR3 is TGTGCCAGTAGTATGGCGTACAGGGGATTATGGGAGAATTCACCCCTCCACTTT.